The following is a TCR beta chain sequence with its context. The CDR3 totals 14 residues. CDR1 and CDR2 from the germline V gene are GTSNPN and SVGIG (reference sequence). V lost 4 bases to trimming and J lost 8 bases, with 15 bases between them. Clones were read by immunoSEQ multiplex PCR, and TCRdb kept only the in-frame ones, dropping some. The sample has more than 550 clones, 70% to 90% seen once. The source of the sample is a study of tumour-infiltrating T cells in Burkitt lymphoma. This clonotype originated in a human donor with diffuse large B-cell lymphoma. The chain recombines TRBV30 with TRBJ1-6, with no clear D. The source material was tumor tissue. The CDR3 sequence: CAWKLGRPDSPLHF. The CDR3 nucleotides are TGTGCCTGGAAACTTGGCCGGCCCGATTCACCCCTCCACTTT.